The sequence of this T cell receptor beta chain was determined in a study of blood T cell repertoires in COVID-19. Germline lookup yields CDR1 MNHEY and CDR2 SMNVEV (reference sequence). The CDR3 runs 13 residues. Trimming cost V 4 bases and J 7 bases; bases outside gene matches: 7. As handled by the study authors: Reference gene primer amplification yielded estimated nucleated cell counts. Sequencing was performed with immunoSEQ multiplex PCR; in TCRdb, only in-frame clones are kept and a portion is missing. V and J calls and clone size are copied from that table; D and trimming were computed from the DNA. The data contain approximately 140,000 clones, 80% to 90% of them singletons.

The sample was peripheral blood. The clonotype was recovered from a woman aged 55-70 years with acute or convalescent COVID-19. V is TRBV27 and J is TRBJ2-7; 7 bases line up with TRBD1. CDR3 in amino acids: CASSWRGGEEQYF. In nucleotides, the CDR3 is TGTGCCAGCAGTTGGAGAGGGGGCGAAGAGCAGTACTTC.